This TCR beta chain was sequenced during a study of prognosis after radiotherapy for stage I lung cancer. The overall study: Radiotherapy was followed by distant metastases in a handful of patients, which appeared at a median of roughly seven months; approximately 14 patients showed no significant progression.

From genomic DNA, two-round multiplex PCR was used to amplify TCR beta CDR3. With primers specific to each TRBV and TRBJ gene, the first-round PCR was performed. Second-round PCR used universal primers. From the multiplex PCR reads, TCRdb called clonotypes with MiXCR, one entry per CDR3 protein. The sample carries roughly 23,000 distinct CDR3 sequences, less than 50% recorded once. Germline V CDR1 and CDR2: LGHNA, YNFKEQ. The CDR3 runs 17 residues. Notes on this clonotype: Germline is not matched at one junction end, which may reflect a read error.

Material: PBMCs, obtained before or after stereotactic body radiation therapy (not recorded which). The origin of this receptor is a donor over 45 with non-small cell lung cancer. This chain joins TRBV4-2 and TRBJ1-2; 9 bases align to TRBD1. The CDR3 sequence is CASSQVRTGVGNYGHTF. Here the CDR3 DNA reads TGTGCCAGCAGCCAAGTTCGGACAGGGGTAGGAAACTATGGCCACACCTTC.